This T cell receptor (beta chain) was sequenced in a study of T cells in Graves' hyperthyroidism and ophthalmopathy. A lack of ophthalmopathy progression within 18 months defined stable Graves' hyperthyroidism. Researchers took RNA transcripts and amplified the TCR beta CDR3 regions from them. The TCR CDR3 first-round RT-PCR relied on the HTBI primer set. A single record per CDR3 protein comes from TCRdb applying MiXCR to the multiplex PCR reads. The sample has about 620,000 distinct CDR3 sequences, about a sixth seen once. This clonotype was picked up a small number of times. Per germline, CDR1 SGHRS and CDR2 YFSETQ. The CDR3 runs 17 residues. J gave up 0 bases and V 2 bases, and 7 bases lay outside the gene matches.

This sequence joins TRBV5-1 and TRBJ1-1; 10 nucleotides align to TRBD1. The source of this sequence is a woman in her 30s with Graves' hyperthyroidism. Sequencing was performed on blood. The CDR3 region has the DNA TGCGCCAGCAGCTTTATGACAGGGGGCACTTTGAACACTGAAGCTTTCTTT. It codes for CASSFMTGGTLNTEAFF.